Below, 5 T cell receptor beta chains from the same sample are listed, as sequenced in a study of shared clonotypes between healthy human individuals (dated by TCRdb to the early 2020s). The library was generated by the immunoSEQ multiplex PCR assay. This immuneACCESS table, as held by TCRdb, lists in-frame sequences with V and J called but not all clones. Of the missing ones, under half trace to an unresolved V gene in checked studies; the others have no known cause. The sample data list about 2 million clones, and about 95% of these were observed just once. The top ten clonotypes cover 0.1% to 0.15% of the sample. The specimen was naive CD4+ T cells sorted from blood. According to the study, the label for this sample's cell subset or site signals: CD45RA+ positively selected. The receptors shown here come from a man in his late teens or twenties in good health.

As to this clone: The sample holds other DNA sequences that translate to the same CDR3. The genes are TRBV19 and TRBJ2-7, with D perhaps matching TRBD1 (5 bases). Trimming left V 3 bases short and J 4 bases short, with 10 bases between. The length of the CDR3 is 13 residues. Germline assignment: CDR1 LNHDA and CDR2 SQIVND (reference sequence). CDR3 coding DNA: TGTGCCAGTAGTATTGGGCAGGGTTACGAGCAGTACTTC. It is translated as CASSIGQGYEQYF.

As concerns this clone: The same CDR3 also results from other DNA sequences found in this sample. This chain links TRBV5-1 with TRBJ2-1; D is perhaps TRBD2 (6 bases). Per germline, CDR1 SGHRS and CDR2 YFSETQ. V was shortened by 0 bases and J by 7 bases, with 14 bases between the two germline ends. The length of the CDR3 is 15 residues. CDR3 loop: CASSLGLAGGNEQFF. CDR3 in DNA: TGCGCCAGCAGCTTGGGCCTCGCTGGGGGGAATGAGCAGTTCTTC.

The chain uses TRBV5-1 and TRBJ1-5, with D perhaps TRBD1 (5 bases). The CDR3 covers 15 residues. Looked up from germline, CDR1 is SGHRS and CDR2 is YFSETQ. Trimming removed 4 bases at V and 3 bases at J, with 14 bases between. For the CDR3, the DNA is TGCGCCAGCAGCCCGACAGTGGGGACCAATCAGCCCCAGCATTTT. Translated: CASSPTVGTNQPQHF.

Details on this clone: A much larger clonotype is one base distant, so this may be a read error. The gene calls are TRBV5-4 and TRBJ2-7, with TRBD1 matching over 11 bases. Germline V gene lookup returns CDR1 SGHNT and CDR2 YYREEE (reference sequence). The V and J ends lost 4 bases and 3 bases, in that order; junction bases with no gene match: 3. The CDR3 covers 14 residues. CDR3 amino acids: CASSPGTGGYEQYF. The DNA of the CDR3 is TGTGCCAGCAGCCCCGGGACAGGGGGCTACGAGCAGTACTTC.

This clone was seen only a few times. This chain connects TRBV19 to TRBJ2-5, with 8 bases matching TRBD1. After removal of 5 bases from V and 5 bases from J, the junction contained 13 bases not matched to a gene. CDR1 is LNHDA, CDR2 SQIVND, per germline (reference sequence). The CDR3 length is 16 residues. The DNA for the CDR3 is TGTGCCAGTAGTGTCAACCCGACAGGGGAGTGGGAGACCCAGTACTTC. The encoded protein is CASSVNPTGEWETQYF.